This T cell receptor (beta chain) was sequenced during a study of cytomegalovirus exposure and HLA in healthy donors. Germline assignment: CDR1 SGHKS and CDR2 YYEKEE (reference sequence). V gave up 0 bases and J gave up 2 bases, with 14 bases separating them. The CDR3 contains 16 residues. Study observations and caveats: Published work reported that the classifier diagnosed cytomegalovirus status with high specificity and sensitivity. Presence/absence analysis assumed near-uniform sequencing depth across donors. By HLA locus, TCR association rates varied in a later analysis, with DRB1 showing the most and HLA-C the fewest.

60 Vbeta and 13 Jbeta primers were used in PCR. The method was immunoSEQ multiplex PCR; TCRdb's version includes in-frame clones alone and lacks a portion of them. The table lists roughly 100,000 clones, 65% to 75% of them singletons, with 2.5% to 3.5% in the top ten. About this clone: Its antigen is not known.

The sequenced material came from PBMCs. The sequence was collected from a female donor in good health and CMV-seronegative. V usage is TRBV5-5 and J usage is TRBJ2-5; a possible D gene is TRBD2 (6 bases). The CDR3 region has the DNA TGTGCCAGCAGCTTGGGTCCCTCGGGAGTACAAGAGACCCAGTACTTC. Its translation is CASSLGPSGVQETQYF.